The TCR beta chain under discussion was sequenced for a study of cytomegalovirus exposure and HLA in healthy donors. Study context: An early data release held tens of millions of unique TCRs from HLA-typed donors. Notes on the study in general: Specificity of a few CMV-associated chains for CMV antigens was verified in vitro. Some public TCRs appeared in many individuals, while most sequences were rare.

The CDR3 extends over 12 amino acids. Germline V gene data show CDR1 as SGDLS and CDR2 as YYNGEE. The V gene end was trimmed by 7 bases and the J gene end by 6 bases; junction bases not matched to a gene: 4. Regarding this clone: Its specificity is unknown.

The PCR made use of 60 Vbeta and 13 Jbeta primers. The authors' processing: Roughly 11 million of the approximately 80 million unique TCR beta chains counted in a later analysis were shared. This table comes from immunoSEQ multiplex PCR, and its TCRdb copy is limited to in-frame clones, with some not included. V and J calls and clone size are those listed in that table; D and trimming were worked out from the DNA. The sample records a few hundred thousand clones, about 80% being singletons. The V and J genes are TRBV9 and TRBJ1-2; 9 bases match TRBD1. This TCR derives from a girl aged 2 to 10 in good health and CMV-seronegative. The sample taken for sequencing was PBMCs. The CDR3 DNA reads as TGTGCCAGCCGGGACAGGGCGGATGGCTACACCTTC. Translation: CASRDRADGYTF. The full variable domain, rest sourced from reference TRBV9 and TRBJ1-2, is DSGVTQTPKHLITATGQRVTLRCSPRSGDLSVYWYQQSLDQGLQFLIQYYNGEERAKGNILERFSAQQFPDLHSELNLSSLELGDSALYFCASRDRADGYTFGSGTRLTVV.